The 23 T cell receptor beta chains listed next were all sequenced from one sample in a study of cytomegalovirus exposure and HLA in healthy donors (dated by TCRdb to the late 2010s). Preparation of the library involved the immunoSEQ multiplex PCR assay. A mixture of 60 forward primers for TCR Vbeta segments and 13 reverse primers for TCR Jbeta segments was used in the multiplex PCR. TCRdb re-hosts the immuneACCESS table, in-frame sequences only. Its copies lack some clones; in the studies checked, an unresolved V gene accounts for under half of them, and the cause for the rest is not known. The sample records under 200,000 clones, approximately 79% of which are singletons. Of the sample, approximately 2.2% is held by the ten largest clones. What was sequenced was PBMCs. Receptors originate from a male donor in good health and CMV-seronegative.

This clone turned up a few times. CDR3 sequence: CASSLGGVLMNTEAFF. The CDR3 coding sequence is TGTGCCAGCAGCTTAGGCGGGGTGCTCATGAACACTGAAGCTTTCTTT. This chain joins TRBV7-8 and TRBJ1-1, with D unresolved. In germline, CDR1 is SGHVS, CDR2 FQNEAQ. The CDR3 is 16 amino acids. Trimming cost V 1 base and J 0 bases, with 12 bases left between them.

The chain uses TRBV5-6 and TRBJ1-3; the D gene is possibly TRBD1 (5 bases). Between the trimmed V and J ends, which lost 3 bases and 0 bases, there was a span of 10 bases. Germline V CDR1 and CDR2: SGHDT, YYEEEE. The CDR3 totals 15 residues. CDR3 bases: TGTGCCAGCAGCTGGCTTAGGGGCTCTGGAAACACCATATATTTT. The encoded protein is CASSWLRGSGNTIYF.

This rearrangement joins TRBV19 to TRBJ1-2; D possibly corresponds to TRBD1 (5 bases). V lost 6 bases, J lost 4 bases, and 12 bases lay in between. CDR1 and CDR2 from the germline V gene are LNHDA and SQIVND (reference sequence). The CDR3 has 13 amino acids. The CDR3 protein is CASRGPMTYGYTF. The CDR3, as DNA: TGTGCCAGTAGGGGGCCGATGACCTATGGCTACACCTTC.

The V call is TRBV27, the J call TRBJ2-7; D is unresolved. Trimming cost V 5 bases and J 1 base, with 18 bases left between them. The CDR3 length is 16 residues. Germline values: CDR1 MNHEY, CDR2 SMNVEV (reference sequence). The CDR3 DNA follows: TGTGCCAGCAGTCTTAGGAGTTTTGGCAGATCCTACGAGCAGTACTTC. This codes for CASSLRSFGRSYEQYF.

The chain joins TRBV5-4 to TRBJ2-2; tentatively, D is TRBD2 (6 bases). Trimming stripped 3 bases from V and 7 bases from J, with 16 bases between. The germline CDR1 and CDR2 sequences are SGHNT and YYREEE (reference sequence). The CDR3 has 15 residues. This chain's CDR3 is CASSWLARGGGELFF. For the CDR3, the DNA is TGTGCCAGCAGCTGGCTAGCGAGGGGAGGCGGGGAGCTGTTTTTT.

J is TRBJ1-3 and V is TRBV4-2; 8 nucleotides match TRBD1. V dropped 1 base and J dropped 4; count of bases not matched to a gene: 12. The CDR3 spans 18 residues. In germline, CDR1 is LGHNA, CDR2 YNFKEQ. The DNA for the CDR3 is TGTGCCAGCAGCCAAGTCCACCTACAGGGGGAGATGGGAAACACCATATATTTT. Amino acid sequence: CASSQVHLQGEMGNTIYF.

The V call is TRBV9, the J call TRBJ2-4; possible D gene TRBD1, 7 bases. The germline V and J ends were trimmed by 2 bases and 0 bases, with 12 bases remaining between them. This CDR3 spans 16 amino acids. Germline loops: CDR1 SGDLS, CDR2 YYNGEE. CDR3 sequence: CASSVRGALAKNIQYF. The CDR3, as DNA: TGTGCCAGCAGCGTCAGGGGGGCTTTAGCCAAAAACATTCAGTACTTC.

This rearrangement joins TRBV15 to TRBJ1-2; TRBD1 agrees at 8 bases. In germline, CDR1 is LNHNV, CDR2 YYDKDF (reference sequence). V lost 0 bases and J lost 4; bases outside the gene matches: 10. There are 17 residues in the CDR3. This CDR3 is CATSREGRQGRAYGYTF. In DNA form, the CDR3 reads TGTGCCACCAGCAGAGAGGGACGACAGGGGCGAGCCTATGGCTACACCTTC. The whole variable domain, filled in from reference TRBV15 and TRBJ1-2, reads DAMVIQNPRYQVTQFGKPVTLSCSQTLNHNVMYWYQQKSSQAPKLLFHYYDKDFNNEADTPDNFQSRRPNTSFCFLDIRSPGLGDTAMYLCATSREGRQGRAYGYTFGSGTRLTVV.

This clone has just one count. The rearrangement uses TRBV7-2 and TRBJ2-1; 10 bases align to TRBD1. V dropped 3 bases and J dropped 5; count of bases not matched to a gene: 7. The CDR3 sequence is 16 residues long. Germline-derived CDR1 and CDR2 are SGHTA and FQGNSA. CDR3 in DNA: TGTGCCAGCAGCTTGGATGGGACAGGGGTCCACAATGAGCAGTTCTTC. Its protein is CASSLDGTGVHNEQFF.

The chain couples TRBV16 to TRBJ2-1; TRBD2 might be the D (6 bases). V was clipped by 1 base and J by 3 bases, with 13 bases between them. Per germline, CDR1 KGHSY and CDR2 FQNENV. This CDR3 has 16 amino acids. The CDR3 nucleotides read TGTGCCAGCAGCCAATGGGGCAGCGGGTACTACAATGAGCAGTTCTTC. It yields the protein CASSQWGSGYYNEQFF.

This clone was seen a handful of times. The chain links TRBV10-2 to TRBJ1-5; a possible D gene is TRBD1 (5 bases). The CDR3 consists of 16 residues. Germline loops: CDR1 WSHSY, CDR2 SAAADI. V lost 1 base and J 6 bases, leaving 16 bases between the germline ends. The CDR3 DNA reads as TGCGCCAGCAGTGAGTTGGGGTACGCCGGGGGTCAGCCCCAGCATTTT. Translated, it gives CASSELGYAGGQPQHF.

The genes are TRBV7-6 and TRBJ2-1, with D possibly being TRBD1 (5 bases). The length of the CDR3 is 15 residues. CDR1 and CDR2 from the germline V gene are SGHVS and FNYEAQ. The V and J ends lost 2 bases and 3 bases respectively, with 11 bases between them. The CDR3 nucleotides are TGTGCCAGCAGCTTAAGGGCAGGGTTCTACAATGAGCAGTTCTTC. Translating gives CASSLRAGFYNEQFF.

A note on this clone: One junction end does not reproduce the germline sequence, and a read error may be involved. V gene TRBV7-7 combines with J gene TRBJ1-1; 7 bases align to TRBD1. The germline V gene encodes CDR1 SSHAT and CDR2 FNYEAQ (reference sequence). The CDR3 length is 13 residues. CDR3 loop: CASSSRTGGEAFF. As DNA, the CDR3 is TGTGCTAGCAGCTCCCGGACAGGCGGTGAAGCTTTCTTT.

As DNA, the CDR3 is TGTGCCAGCACCCCCGGGGACTCCTACTATTATTTCCAAGAGACCCAGTACTTC. It translates to CASTPGDSYYYFQETQYF. This chain joins TRBV2 and TRBJ2-5; TRBD2 is a possible D gene (6 bases). The CDR3 is 18 amino acids. Germline CDR1 is SNHLY and CDR2 is FYNNEI. Trimming cost V 7 bases and J 1 base, with 25 bases left between them.

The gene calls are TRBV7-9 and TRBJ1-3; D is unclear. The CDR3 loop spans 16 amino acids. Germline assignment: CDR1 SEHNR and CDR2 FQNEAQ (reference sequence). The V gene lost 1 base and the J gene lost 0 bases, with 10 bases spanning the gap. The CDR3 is CASSLGGTRSGNTIYF. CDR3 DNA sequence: TGTGCCAGCAGCTTAGGCGGCACCCGCTCTGGAAACACCATATATTTT.

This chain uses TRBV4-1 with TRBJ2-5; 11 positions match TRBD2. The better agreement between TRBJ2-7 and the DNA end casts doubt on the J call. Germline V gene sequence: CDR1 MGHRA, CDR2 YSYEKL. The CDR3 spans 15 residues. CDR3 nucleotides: TGCGCCAGCAGCCAATCCGGACTAGCGGGTTACGAGCAGTACTTC. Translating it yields CASSQSGLAGYEQYF.

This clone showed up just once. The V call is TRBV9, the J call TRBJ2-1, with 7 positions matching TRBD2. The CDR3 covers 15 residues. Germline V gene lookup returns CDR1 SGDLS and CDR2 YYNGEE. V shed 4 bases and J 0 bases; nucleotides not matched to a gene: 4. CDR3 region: CASSQSGTSYNEQFF. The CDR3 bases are TGTGCCAGCAGCCAAAGCGGGACCTCCTACAATGAGCAGTTCTTC.

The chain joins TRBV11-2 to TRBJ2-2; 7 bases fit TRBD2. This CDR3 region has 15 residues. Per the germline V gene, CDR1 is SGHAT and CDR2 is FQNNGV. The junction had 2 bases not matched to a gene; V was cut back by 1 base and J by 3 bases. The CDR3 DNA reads TGTGCCAGCAGCTTAGGGCGGGGGTACACCGGGGAGCTGTTTTTT. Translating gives CASSLGRGYTGELFF.

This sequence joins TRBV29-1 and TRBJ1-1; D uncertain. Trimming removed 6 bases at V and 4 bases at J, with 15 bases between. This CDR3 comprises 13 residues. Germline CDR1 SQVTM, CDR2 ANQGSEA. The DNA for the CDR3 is TGCAGCGTGGAATACGGAGCGGGCACTGAAGCTTTCTTT. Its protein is CSVEYGAGTEAFF.

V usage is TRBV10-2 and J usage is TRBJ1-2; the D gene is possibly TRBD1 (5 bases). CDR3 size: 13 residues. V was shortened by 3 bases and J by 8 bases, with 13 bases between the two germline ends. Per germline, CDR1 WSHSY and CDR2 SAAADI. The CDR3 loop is CASSDGGGYGYTF. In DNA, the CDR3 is TGCGCCAGCAGTGATGGCGGGGGATACGGCTACACCTTC.

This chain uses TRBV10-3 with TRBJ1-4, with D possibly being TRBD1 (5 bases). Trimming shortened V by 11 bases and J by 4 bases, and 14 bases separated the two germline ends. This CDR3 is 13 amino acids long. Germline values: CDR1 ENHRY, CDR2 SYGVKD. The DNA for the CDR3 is TGTGCCGTAGCCAGGGCGGATAATGAAAAACTGTTTTTT. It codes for CAVARADNEKLFF.

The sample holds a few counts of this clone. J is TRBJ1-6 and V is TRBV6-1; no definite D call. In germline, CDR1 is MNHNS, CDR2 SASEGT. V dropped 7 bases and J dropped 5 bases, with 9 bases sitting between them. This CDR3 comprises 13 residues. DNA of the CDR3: TGTGCCAGCACTTTAGTTCATAATTCACCCCTCCACTTT. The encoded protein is CASTLVHNSPLHF.

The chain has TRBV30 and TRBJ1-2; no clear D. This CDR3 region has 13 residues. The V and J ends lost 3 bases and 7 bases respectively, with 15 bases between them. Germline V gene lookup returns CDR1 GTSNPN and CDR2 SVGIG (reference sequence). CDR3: CAWSRLKLGGYTF. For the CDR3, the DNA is TGTGCCTGGAGCCGACTAAAACTTGGTGGCTACACCTTC.